This paragraph covers one T cell receptor (beta chain) sequence. There are a few counts of this clone. Its antigen is still unknown. Base qualities are not at hand, and no much larger clone is one base apart. Distinct nucleotide sequences in the sample also encode this CDR3. The method behind the library was the immunoSEQ multiplex PCR assay. TCRdb provides this immuneACCESS table in a form limited to in-frame rearrangements. Some clones are lacking; in checked studies, under half of them reflect an unresolved V gene, and why the rest are absent is not known. The sample table contains about 130,000 clones; only one count was recorded for roughly 90% of them. 3.2% of the sample is held by the ten biggest clonotypes. Deletion took 1 base off V and 4 bases off J, with a span of 4 bases between the germline ends. The CDR3, cysteine through phenylalanine, is 12 amino acids long. The sequence is cut down to CDR3 DNA, 36 bases in frame from base 1. Based on the germline V gene (reference sequence), the CDR1 and CDR2 sequences are SEHNR and FQNEAQ.

This sample was taken from a study of control samples from healthy donors and cancer patients (dated by TCRdb to about 2020). Rearrangement joined TRBV7-9 to TRBJ1-1; no D gene call is confident. Sequences were obtained from blood. The clonotype originates from a middle-aged man in good health. The nucleotides are TGTGCCAGCAGCTTAGGGAGCACTGAAGCTTTCTTT. It translates as CASSLGSTEAFF.